The 29 T cell receptor beta chains listed next were all sequenced from one sample in a study of T cells after posttransplantation cyclophosphamide. Assay used: immunoSEQ multiplex PCR; TCRdb lists only in-frame clones, some missing. The sample yields 13,000 to 15,000 clones, roughly 72% seen once. Specimen: memory CD4+ T cells sorted from PBMCs. Receptor source: a man in his forties or fifties.

This clone was recorded a few times. The chain employs TRBV7-3 and TRBJ2-2; D uncertain. The V end was cut by 4 bases, the J end by 7 bases, with 7 bases between. The CDR3 contains 12 residues. The germline CDR1 and CDR2 sequences are SGHTA and FQGTGA. The CDR3 reads CASSSLGGELFF. The CDR3 DNA sequence: TGTGCCAGCAGCTCCCTCGGCGGGGAGCTGTTTTTT.

The chain uses TRBV7-6 and TRBJ2-3; 13 positions match TRBD2. Germline values: CDR1 SGHVS, CDR2 FNYEAQ. The V segment lost 5 bases and the J segment 0 bases; nucleotides outside the gene matches: 8. This CDR3 has 18 residues. The DNA for the CDR3 is TGTGCCAGCAGCCCCGGACTAGCGGGAGATACTAGCACAGATACGCAGTATTTT. Translation: CASSPGLAGDTSTDTQYF.

The V call is TRBV9, the J call TRBJ2-7; D is ambiguous. Trimming removed 0 bases at V and 0 bases at J, with 10 bases between. Germline assignment: CDR1 SGDLS and CDR2 YYNGEE. The CDR3 contains 15 residues. In DNA, the CDR3 is TGTGCCAGCAGCGTAGGTCTCGCGATCTCCTACGAGCAGTACTTC. Translated, it gives CASSVGLAISYEQYF. The full variable domain, in which reference TRBV9 and TRBJ2-7 provide the parts outside the CDR3, is DSGVTQTPKHLITATGQRVTLRCSPRSGDLSVYWYQQSLDQGLQFLIQYYNGEERAKGNILERFSAQQFPDLHSELNLSSLELGDSALYFCASSVGLAISYEQYFGPGTRLTVT.

This clone was observed a single time. The rearrangement joins TRBV9 to TRBJ2-5, with 16 bases fitting TRBD2. Germline trimming cut 4 bases from V and 2 bases from J; bases unmatched to any gene: 11. The CDR3 runs to 19 residues. The germline gives CDR1 SGDLS, CDR2 YYNGEE. The CDR3 region is CASSRWGGTSGGAQETQYF. CDR3 in DNA: TGTGCCAGCAGCCGATGGGGCGGGACTAGCGGGGGGGCACAAGAGACCCAGTACTTC. The variable domain in full, completed from reference TRBV9 and TRBJ2-5, reads DSGVTQTPKHLITATGQRVTLRCSPRSGDLSVYWYQQSLDQGLQFLIQYYNGEERAKGNILERFSAQQFPDLHSELNLSSLELGDSALYFCASSRWGGTSGGAQETQYFGPGTRLLVL.

The chain is built from TRBV18 and TRBJ2-5, with TRBD1 matching over 8 bases. Germline V gives CDR1 KGHSH, CDR2 LQKENI. Germline trimming cut 5 bases from V and 2 bases from J; bases unmatched to any gene: 7. The CDR3 has 15 amino acids. The CDR3 DNA is TGTGCCAGCTCATCGAACCGGGACAGGCAAGAGACCCAGTACTTC. Its protein product is CASSSNRDRQETQYF.

This clone was seen only once. The chain uses TRBV5-4 and TRBJ2-7; 9 bases fit TRBD2. The CDR3 is 15 residues long. The ends lost 4 bases at V and 2 bases at J; junction bases unmatched: 7. Germline loops: CDR1 SGHNT, CDR2 YYREEE (reference sequence). CDR3 DNA sequence: TGTGCCAGCAGCGCTATAGCGGGAGAGACCTACGAGCAGTACTTC. This sequence encodes CASSAIAGETYEQYF.

This chain links TRBV7-3 with TRBJ1-1; D is possibly TRBD1 (6 bases). V dropped 2 bases and J dropped 3 bases, with 10 bases sitting between them. CDR1 is SGHTA, CDR2 FQGTGA, per germline. The CDR3 is 14 amino acids. The DNA for the CDR3 is TGTGCCAGCAGCTTAGGGGGCTTAGACACTGAAGCTTTCTTT. Its protein is CASSLGGLDTEAFF.

The sample holds one count of this clone. The rearrangement links TRBV4-2 to TRBJ2-7; D may be TRBD1 (5 bases). Trimming pared 1 base from V and 0 bases from J, leaving 13 bases between. The CDR3 has 16 residues. Germline CDR1 and CDR2: LGHNA and YNFKEQ. The CDR3 nucleotides read TGTGCCAGCAGCCAAGTGGGGCAGGGCAGCTCCTACGAGCAGTACTTC. This translates into CASSQVGQGSSYEQYF.

This chain links TRBV30 with TRBJ1-3, with D uncertain. The V gene's germline CDR1 is GTSNPN and CDR2 SVGIG (reference sequence). Trimming cost V 6 bases and J 0 bases, with 6 bases left between them. There are 12 residues in the CDR3. The CDR3 coding sequence is TGTGCCTGTACGAGCTCTGGAAACACCATATATTTT. It is translated as CACTSSGNTIYF.

The gene calls are TRBV4-2 and TRBJ1-6; D is uncertain. The CDR3 is 13 amino acids. Germline V CDR1 and CDR2: LGHNA, YNFKEQ. V lost 4 bases and J 9 bases, leaving 10 bases between the germline ends. CDR3 nucleotides: TGTGCCAGCAGCCCCCGCGGGGTTTCACCCCTCCACTTT. It yields the protein CASSPRGVSPLHF.

The chain recombines TRBV4-3 with TRBJ1-2; 10 bases map to TRBD1. Germline assignment: CDR1 LGHNA and CDR2 YSLEER. The J segment lost 8 bases and the V segment lost 0 bases, leaving 3 bases of the junction unmatched. This CDR3 has 14 residues. The CDR3 coding sequence is TGCGCCAGCAGCCAAGACGGGACAGGGGAGGGCTACACCTTC. Residues: CASSQDGTGEGYTF.

The chain employs TRBV6-1 and TRBJ2-7, with D perhaps matching TRBD2 (5 bases). The CDR3 spans 14 residues. V was clipped by 1 base and J by 6 bases, with 13 bases between them. Germline V gives CDR1 MNHNS, CDR2 SASEGT. CDR3 DNA sequence: TGTGCCAGCAGTGAAGGATTAGCTAGCCCCGAGCAGTACTTC. It yields the protein CASSEGLASPEQYF.

The chain couples TRBV14 to TRBJ2-1; 10 nucleotides line up with TRBD2. After removal of 3 bases from V and 8 bases from J, the junction contained 1 base not matched to a gene. This CDR3 has 13 amino acids. Germline lookup yields CDR1 SGHDN and CDR2 FVKESK. In nucleotides, the CDR3 is TGTGCCAGCAGCCAGGGACTAGCGTATGAGCAGTTCTTC. This encodes CASSQGLAYEQFF.

This chain uses TRBV4-2 with TRBJ2-7; TRBD1 is a possible D gene (5 bases). The CDR3 has 16 residues. Between the trimmed V and J ends, which lost 0 bases and 3 bases, there was a span of 15 bases. Germline-derived CDR1 and CDR2 are LGHNA and YNFKEQ. The CDR3 sequence: CASSQEGGRVGYEQYF. In DNA form, the CDR3 reads TGTGCCAGCAGCCAAGAAGGTGGCAGGGTCGGCTACGAGCAGTACTTC.

This chain uses TRBV30 with TRBJ1-6, with 8 positions matching TRBD1. The length of the CDR3 is 15 residues. Germline trimming cut 4 bases from V and 7 bases from J; bases unmatched to any gene: 9. Germline CDR1 GTSNPN, CDR2 SVGIG (reference sequence). The CDR3 coding sequence is TGTGCCTGGAACCCCTTGGGGACAGGAAATTCACCCCTCCACTTT. Its translation is CAWNPLGTGNSPLHF.

In its sample, this clone was seen a few times. V usage is TRBV11-3 and J usage is TRBJ2-7; TRBD1 is a possible D gene (5 bases). Germline CDR1 and CDR2: SGHNT and YENEEA. Trimming shortened V by 2 bases and J by 3 bases, and 14 bases separated the two germline ends. The CDR3 is made up of 15 amino acids. The CDR3 DNA is TGTGCCAGCAGCTTAAGGCAGGGCCCCATCTACGAGCAGTACTTC. This codes for CASSLRQGPIYEQYF.

The V gene is TRBV6-6, the J gene TRBJ1-4; no clear D gene. Germline V CDR1 and CDR2: MNHNY, SVGAGI (reference sequence). The CDR3 consists of 12 residues. V lost 5 bases, J lost 7 bases, and 8 bases lay in between. The CDR3 DNA follows: TGTGCCAGCAGTACCTCGGGTGAAAAACTGTTTTTT. Amino acids: CASSTSGEKLFF.

Only one count was recorded for this clone. The chain recombines TRBV7-9 with TRBJ2-5, with D hard to call. With the DNA end fitting TRBJ2-7 better, the J assignment may be wrong. Per germline, CDR1 SEHNR and CDR2 FQNEAQ (reference sequence). The CDR3 consists of 11 residues. CDR3 sequence reads: CASSLEVEQYF. Here the CDR3 DNA reads TGTGCCAGCAGCTTAGAAGTCGAGCAGTACTTC.

The chain employs TRBV7-2 and TRBJ2-5, with D maybe TRBD1 (6 bases). This CDR3 is 13 amino acids long. In germline, CDR1 is SGHTA, CDR2 FQGNSA. The germline V and J ends were trimmed by 5 bases and 5 bases, with 12 bases remaining between them. CDR3 in DNA: TGTGCCAGCAGCCCGTCAACAGGGGAGACCCAGTACTTC. This encodes CASSPSTGETQYF.

This sequence joins TRBV4-1 and TRBJ2-3; D ambiguous. Germline CDR1 MGHRA, CDR2 YSYEKL. V was cut by 2 bases and J by 5 bases, with 11 bases left in between. The CDR3 totals 14 residues. For the CDR3, the DNA is TGCGCCAGCAGCCAAACCCTAATCCGAGATACGCAGTATTTT. This encodes CASSQTLIRDTQYF.

This clone was seen a single time. The chain joins TRBV7-3 to TRBJ1-1; 8 bases fit TRBD1. In germline, CDR1 is SGHTA, CDR2 FQGTGA. The ends lost 5 bases at V and 4 bases at J; junction bases unmatched: 6. This CDR3 is 14 amino acids long. The CDR3 here is CASSPQGAGTEAFF. The CDR3 DNA sequence: TGTGCCAGCAGCCCTCAGGGGGCCGGCACTGAAGCTTTCTTT. Full variable domain (remainder filled in from reference TRBV7-3 and TRBJ1-1): GAGVSQTPSNKVTEKGKYVELRCDPISGHTALYWYRQSLGQGPEFLIYFQGTGAADDSGLPNDRFFAVRPEGSVSTLKIQRTERGDSAVYLCASSPQGAGTEAFFGQGTRLTVV.

The chain couples TRBV13 to TRBJ2-1, with 8 nucleotides matching TRBD2. CDR1 is PRHDT, CDR2 FYEKMQ, per germline (reference sequence). The V and J ends lost 5 bases and 4 bases, in that order; junction bases with no gene match: 13. This CDR3 is 17 amino acids long. The DNA for the CDR3 is TGTGCCAGCAGCCCTAGGGGGGGCGAGCGGGAGTACAATGAGCAGTTCTTC. Translating gives CASSPRGGEREYNEQFF.

The chain is built from TRBV4-2 and TRBJ1-2; D perhaps matches TRBD1 (5 bases). There are 13 residues in the CDR3. The V gene's germline CDR1 is LGHNA and CDR2 YNFKEQ. V dropped 7 bases and J dropped 7 bases, with 16 bases sitting between them. Written as DNA, the CDR3 is TGTGCCAGCAACTCTGCGGGGCGCGGTGGCTACACCTTC. This gives the protein CASNSAGRGGYTF.

V gene TRBV19 combines with J gene TRBJ1-1; 7 nucleotides agree with TRBD1. The germline CDR1 and CDR2 sequences are LNHDA and SQIVND (reference sequence). The CDR3 length is 13 residues. V dropped 7 bases and J dropped 4; count of bases not matched to a gene: 6. In DNA form, the CDR3 reads TGTGCCAGTATGACAGGGCGGGGCACTGAAGCTTTCTTT. Translating it yields CASMTGRGTEAFF.

The chain uses TRBV5-1 and TRBJ1-1, with D uncertain. Between the trimmed V and J ends, which lost 0 bases and 1 base, there was a span of 10 bases. This CDR3 is 15 amino acids long. The germline gives CDR1 SGHRS, CDR2 YFSETQ. The CDR3 is CASSLEISGNTEAFF. As DNA, the CDR3 is TGCGCCAGCAGCTTGGAAATTTCGGGGAACACTGAAGCTTTCTTT.

V is TRBV5-1 and J is TRBJ2-1, with TRBD2 identical over 7 bases. Germline V lookup: CDR1 SGHRS, CDR2 YFSETQ. The CDR3 extends over 16 amino acids. V dropped 0 bases and J dropped 6; count of bases not matched to a gene: 9. The CDR3 reads CASSLGLRDYPNEQFF. The DNA of the CDR3 is TGCGCCAGCAGCTTGGGGCTCCGGGACTACCCCAATGAGCAGTTCTTC.

The J gene is TRBJ2-7, the V gene TRBV28; D may be TRBD1 (6 bases). V lost 10 bases and J lost 0, with 16 bases in between. The CDR3 consists of 14 residues. Germline V lookup: CDR1 MDHEN, CDR2 SYDVKM. This CDR3 reads CATSRQGSSYEQYF. In nucleotides, the CDR3 is TGTGCCACGAGCCGCCAGGGGAGCTCCTACGAGCAGTACTTC.

J is TRBJ1-2 and V is TRBV29-1, with 8 nucleotides matching TRBD1. The V gene's germline CDR1 is SQVTM and CDR2 ANQGSEA. J was trimmed by 5 bases and V by 7 bases; bases with no gene match: 6. The CDR3 totals 12 residues. CDR3 in amino acids: CSGVTGGYGYTF. The CDR3 nucleotides are TGCAGCGGAGTTACAGGGGGATATGGCTACACCTTC. The full variable domain, its missing parts supplied by reference TRBV29-1 and TRBJ1-2, is SAVISQKPSRDICQRGTSLTIQCQVDSQVTMMFWYRQQPGQSLTLIATANQGSEATYESGFVIDKFPISRPNLTFSTLTVSNMSPEDSSIYLCSGVTGGYGYTFGSGTRLTVV.

The rearrangement uses TRBV5-1 and TRBJ2-7; 10 bases are a match to TRBD1. J gave up 3 bases and V 6 bases, and 6 bases lay outside the gene matches. The CDR3 contains 14 residues. The V gene's germline CDR1 is SGHRS and CDR2 YFSETQ. The CDR3 spells CASTTGGTGYEQYF. As DNA, the CDR3 is TGCGCCAGCACGACAGGGGGCACAGGCTACGAGCAGTACTTC.